These 29 T cell receptor beta chains originate from one sample sequenced in a study of early T cells in non-severe SARS-CoV-2 infection. TCRdb reanalysed the 5' RACE reads using MiXCR and keeps one entry per CDR3 protein. The sample records some 91,000 distinct CDR3 sequences, 15% being singletons. Sequencing was performed on whole blood. The receptors were sampled from an adult who was a healthcare worker with PCR-confirmed SARS-CoV-2 infection or an uninfected control (not recorded which).

This clonotype was detected many times. The CDR3 bases are TGTGCCAGCAGTCTGGCAGGGCCAACAGATACGCAGTATTTT. It translates to CASSLAGPTDTQYF. V usage is TRBV28 and J usage is TRBJ2-3, with D perhaps TRBD1 (5 bases). V was cut by 5 bases and J by 3 bases, with 12 bases left in between. The CDR3 totals 14 residues. The V gene's germline CDR1 is MDHEN and CDR2 SYDVKM.

This clonotype was observed a few times. V gene TRBV6-1 combines with J gene TRBJ2-3; TRBD2 agrees at 14 bases. There are 14 residues in the CDR3. Germline CDR1 reads MNHNS; CDR2 reads SASEGT. The J segment lost 5 bases and the V segment lost 8 bases, leaving 3 bases of the junction unmatched. The CDR3 DNA is TGTGCCAGCGGGACTAGCGGGAGAGGAGATACGCAGTATTTT. Translation: CASGTSGRGDTQYF.

The rearrangement links TRBV11-2 to TRBJ2-7, with D possibly TRBD1 on 6 matching bases. Trimming shortened V by 1 base and J by 2 bases, and 12 bases separated the two germline ends. There are 15 residues in the CDR3. Germline-derived CDR1 and CDR2 are SGHAT and FQNNGV. CDR3 nucleotide sequence: TGTGCCAGCAGCTTAGGGGGGCGCGTAACCTACGAGCAGTACTTC. This gives the protein CASSLGGRVTYEQYF.

The chain uses TRBV5-1 and TRBJ2-3, with D perhaps being TRBD1 or TRBD2 (5 bases each). Deletions cut 1 base from V and 2 bases from J, with 8 bases between. The CDR3 is 14 amino acids. The germline V gene has CDR1 SGHRS and CDR2 YFSETQ. As DNA, the CDR3 is TGCGCCAGCAGCTTGATGGGGGACACAGATACGCAGTATTTT. It is translated as CASSLMGDTDTQYF.

The chain combines TRBV7-2 with TRBJ2-7; 9 bases agree with TRBD1. The CDR3 sequence is 16 residues long. J gave up 0 bases and V 3 bases, and 6 bases lay outside the gene matches. Germline CDR1 SGHTA, CDR2 FQGNSA. The CDR3, as DNA: TGTGCCAGCAGCTTCGGGACAGGGATTTTCTCCTACGAGCAGTACTTC. It codes for CASSFGTGIFSYEQYF.

This clonotype has only a few counts. The gene calls are TRBV19 and TRBJ2-2, with 10 bases identical to TRBD2. CDR1 is LNHDA and CDR2 is SQIVND in the germline V gene (reference sequence). The V segment lost 7 bases and the J segment 5 bases; nucleotides outside the gene matches: 4. CDR3 size: 14 residues. The DNA of the CDR3 is TGTGCCAGTAAGCGGGAGGGCCGGACCGGGGAGCTGTTTTTT. Translation: CASKREGRTGELFF.

This clonotype was counted at least ten times. The chain recombines TRBV7-9 with TRBJ2-3; possible D gene TRBD2, 6 bases. Trimming took off 5 bases at V and 4 bases at J, with 10 bases between the two ends. CDR3 length equals 13 residues. The V gene's germline CDR1 is SEHNR and CDR2 FQNEAQ (reference sequence). Here the CDR3 DNA reads TGTGCCAGCAGCGGAGGGCCCGCAGATACGCAGTATTTT. Its translation: CASSGGPADTQYF.

The chain joins TRBV7-9 to TRBJ2-5; weak D call: TRBD2 (5 bases). CDR1 SEHNR and CDR2 FQNEAQ come from the germline V gene (reference sequence). Trimming cost V 7 bases and J 1 base, with 16 bases left between them. The CDR3 runs to 15 residues. CDR3 sequence (DNA): TGTGCCAGCAACTTTGAGGGTTCAGTCCAAGAGACCCAGTACTTC. Amino acids: CASNFEGSVQETQYF.

This clonotype was seen repeatedly, ten times or more. The rearrangement joins TRBV7-9 to TRBJ1-2; D is ambiguous. Trimming took 3 bases from V and 4 from J, leaving 15 bases between them. The CDR3 loop spans 15 amino acids. Looked up from germline, CDR1 is SEHNR and CDR2 is FQNEAQ (reference sequence). CDR3 nucleotides: TGTGCCAGCAGCTTCACCACAAGACCGCTCTATGGCTACACCTTC. This encodes CASSFTTRPLYGYTF.

This clonotype was counted a few times. This chain joins TRBV20-1 and TRBJ2-7; D is undetermined. Trimming shortened V by 0 bases and J by 3 bases, and 12 bases separated the two germline ends. In germline, CDR1 is DFQATT, CDR2 SNEGSKA (reference sequence). The CDR3 covers 14 residues. The CDR3 DNA reads as TGCAGTGCTAGAGAGCGCGATGGTGACTACGAGCAGTACTTC. Amino acid sequence: CSARERDGDYEQYF.

The rearrangement joins TRBV5-4 to TRBJ2-1; tentatively, D is TRBD2 (5 bases). The V end lost 4 bases, the J end lost 7 bases, and 12 bases lay between the germline ends. There are 13 residues in the CDR3. Germline lookup yields CDR1 SGHNT and CDR2 YYREEE (reference sequence). CDR3 DNA: TGTGCCAGCAGCCACGGCGGGTATAATGAGCAGTTCTTC. Translating it yields CASSHGGYNEQFF.

The sample holds a few counts of this clonotype. V and J are TRBV6-1 and TRBJ2-1; a weak D match, TRBD2 (5 bases). Germline lookup yields CDR1 MNHNS and CDR2 SASEGT. Trimming removed 3 bases from V and 9 bases from J, with 12 bases in between. The CDR3 has 13 residues. In nucleotides, the CDR3 is TGTGCCAGCAGTGATTTTTGGGAGACTGAGCAGTTCTTC. This codes for CASSDFWETEQFF.

The rearrangement joins TRBV4-1 to TRBJ2-7; D remains unclear. Per germline, CDR1 MGHRA and CDR2 YSYEKL. The CDR3 covers 13 residues. V lost 2 bases and J 5 bases, leaving 10 bases between the germline ends. CDR3 protein: CASSQIGRDEQYF. CDR3 DNA sequence: TGCGCCAGCAGCCAAATCGGACGGGACGAGCAGTACTTC.

This clonotype was counted a few times. The CDR3 loop is CASGESTDRGNTIYF. CDR3 sequence (DNA): TGCGCCAGCGGGGAAAGTACGGACAGAGGAAACACCATATATTTT. The chain combines TRBV5-1 with TRBJ1-3, with a tentative D call TRBD1 (6 bases). V was trimmed by 7 bases and J by 4 bases, leaving 18 bases between them. Germline values: CDR1 SGHRS, CDR2 YFSETQ. The CDR3 length is 15 residues.

V usage is TRBV9 and J usage is TRBJ2-3, with 9 bases aligning to TRBD2. The CDR3 is made up of 15 amino acids. Germline CDR1 and CDR2: SGDLS and YYNGEE. J lost 4 bases, V lost 0 bases, and 3 bases had no gene match. Here the CDR3 reads CASSVGSSGADTQYF. The CDR3 bases are TGTGCCAGCAGCGTAGGATCTAGCGGGGCAGATACGCAGTATTTT.

This clonotype was counted only a few times. The germline gene is not matched at one end of the junction; a read error may be the cause. The chain is built from TRBV11-2 and TRBJ1-3; D ambiguous. The CDR3 consists of 15 residues. CDR1 SGHAT and CDR2 FQNNGV come from the germline V gene. The DNA of the CDR3 is TGTGCCAGCAGCTCATCGAGGAGCTCTGAAAACACCATATATTTT. It is translated as CASSSSRSSENTIYF.

The chain couples TRBV29-1 to TRBJ2-1; weak D call: TRBD1 (5 bases). Germline V gene sequence: CDR1 SQVTM, CDR2 ANQGSEA. Trimming took 7 bases from V and 5 from J, leaving 9 bases between them. The length of the CDR3 is 11 residues. The CDR3 sequence: CSGQDNNEQFF. The CDR3 nucleotides read TGCAGCGGGCAGGACAACAATGAGCAGTTCTTC.

V is TRBV4-1 and J is TRBJ1-1; 7 positions agree with TRBD1. The CDR3 covers 14 residues. CDR1 MGHRA and CDR2 YSYEKL come from the germline V gene. After removal of 4 bases from V and 5 bases from J, the junction contained 7 bases not matched to a gene. The CDR3 DNA reads TGCGCCAGCAGCCCAGCGACAGGGTTTACTGAAGCTTTCTTT. The encoded protein is CASSPATGFTEAFF.

This clonotype was detected only a few times. The chain joins TRBV28 to TRBJ2-5, with TRBD2 identical over 7 bases. The germline gives CDR1 MDHEN, CDR2 SYDVKM. The length of the CDR3 is 13 residues. V lost 8 bases and J lost 5; bases outside the gene matches: 8. CDR3 region: CASLRRREETQYF. The CDR3 DNA is TGTGCCAGCCTCCGCAGGCGGGAGGAGACCCAGTACTTC.

The genes are TRBV6-6 and TRBJ2-7; 11 bases map to TRBD2. Germline CDR1 is MNHNY and CDR2 is SVGAGI (reference sequence). The CDR3 spans 14 residues. V was clipped by 5 bases and J by 5 bases; unmatched bases: 5. DNA for the CDR3: TGTGCCAGCAGTCACCGACTAGCGGGACACGAGCAGTACTTC. Its protein is CASSHRLAGHEQYF.

The chain couples TRBV12-3 or TRBV12-4 to TRBJ1-1, with D unclear. The CDR3 extends over 12 amino acids. V was trimmed by 7 bases and J by 9 bases, leaving 15 bases between them. CDR3 nucleotides: TGTGCCAGCACCCTCGGACGGAACCAAGCTTTCTTT. This encodes CASTLGRNQAFF.

This clonotype was detected only a few times. The V call is TRBV27, the J call TRBJ2-2; perhaps TRBD1 as D (5 bases). Trimming took 0 bases from V and 5 from J, leaving 19 bases between them. This CDR3 spans 18 amino acids. Germline CDR1 is MNHEY and CDR2 is SMNVEV (reference sequence). DNA for the CDR3: TGTGCCAGCAGTTTATCGACCCCAGGCAAGGGGTGGACCGGGGAGCTGTTTTTT. Translated, it gives CASSLSTPGKGWTGELFF.

This chain connects TRBV7-8 to TRBJ1-5; D gene unclear. Trimming left V 5 bases short and J 4 bases short, with 12 bases between. This CDR3 contains 14 residues. Germline loops: CDR1 SGHVS, CDR2 FQNEAQ. The CDR3 sequence is CASSQRRMNQPQHF. The CDR3 DNA reads as TGTGCCAGCAGCCAGAGACGGATGAATCAGCCCCAGCATTTT.

This clonotype was observed many times. The chain combines TRBV20-1 with TRBJ1-6; 9 bases align to TRBD1. In germline, CDR1 is DFQATT, CDR2 SNEGSKA (reference sequence). This CDR3 spans 12 amino acids. V lost 7 bases to trimming and J lost 7 bases; unmatched junction nucleotides: 2. The CDR3 protein is CSVGQGNSPLHF. CDR3 DNA sequence: TGCAGTGTCGGACAGGGGAATTCACCCCTCCACTTT.

This clonotype turned up a few times. DNA for the CDR3: TGTGCTAGTGGTTTGGGACCCAATGAGCAGTTCTTC. The encoded protein is CASGLGPNEQFF. The chain uses TRBV12-5 and TRBJ2-1; D is undetermined. Trimming shortened V by 1 base and J by 6 bases, and 4 bases separated the two germline ends. Per germline, CDR1 LGHNT and CDR2 FRNRAP. This CDR3 is 12 amino acids long. Full variable domain (remainder filled in from reference TRBV12-5 and TRBJ2-1): DARVTQTPRHKVTEMGQEVTMRCQPILGHNTVFWYRQTMMQGLELLAYFRNRAPLDDSGMPKDRFSAEMPDATLATLKIQPSEPRDSAVYFCASGLGPNEQFFGPGTRLTVL.

This clonotype was observed many times. The chain recombines TRBV7-9 with TRBJ2-3; D may correspond to TRBD1 or TRBD2 (5 bases each). The germline CDR1 and CDR2 sequences are SEHNR and FQNEAQ (reference sequence). V was pared by 5 bases and J by 7 bases, with 19 bases between. The length of the CDR3 is 15 residues. The CDR3 nucleotides are TGTGCCAGCAGCCTCCAGAGTGGGGGAATGAATACGCAGTATTTT. This translates into CASSLQSGGMNTQYF. The complete variable domain, with remaining parts taken from reference TRBV7-9 and TRBJ2-3, reads DTGVSQNPRHKITKRGQNVTFRCDPISEHNRLYWYRQTLGQGPEFLTYFQNEAQLEKSRLLSDRFSAERPKGSFSTLEIQRTEQGDSAMYLCASSLQSGGMNTQYFGPGTRLTVL.

The V gene is TRBV25-1, the J gene TRBJ2-2; D remains ambiguous. Trimming cost V 0 bases and J 6 bases, with 5 bases left between them. The length of the CDR3 is 13 residues. Germline CDR1 MGHDK, CDR2 SYGVNS. The chain's CDR3 is CASSEYVAGELFF. CDR3 bases: TGTGCCAGCAGTGAATATGTGGCCGGGGAGCTGTTTTTT.

This clonotype was picked up many times. The gene calls are TRBV12-3 or TRBV12-4 and TRBJ1-2; D call uncertain. Trimming left V 6 bases short and J 4 bases short, with 9 bases between. The CDR3 extends over 12 amino acids. CDR3 DNA sequence: TGTGCCAGCAGAGCGGGCTTCTATGGCTACACCTTC. It yields the protein CASRAGFYGYTF.

This clonotype was found a few times. The J gene is TRBJ1-2, the V gene TRBV28; 9 nucleotides line up with TRBD1. The V and J ends lost 4 bases and 5 bases, in that order; junction bases with no gene match: 8. Germline CDR1 is MDHEN and CDR2 is SYDVKM. The CDR3 extends over 15 amino acids. The CDR3 region is CASSSPGTGKYGYTF. The CDR3 region has the DNA TGTGCCAGCAGTTCCCCCGGGACAGGGAAGTATGGCTACACCTTC.